This TCR beta chain appears in the sequencing data of a study of OX40 agonist ivuxolimab in advanced cancers. In the study overall: The costimulatory receptor OX40 (CD134) was targeted by ivuxolimab, a fully human IgG2 agonistic monoclonal antibody. The purpose of peripheral TCRbeta sequencing was to test whether ivuxolimab changed TCR sequence diversity and led to clonal T-cell expansion. Partial responses were achieved by three dose-escalation patients, of whom one had hepatocellular carcinoma and two had cutaneous melanoma. Among the roughly 52 dose-escalation patients, approximately 20 had hepatocellular carcinoma, approximately 15 melanoma, 9 renal cell carcinoma and 9 head and neck cancer. Intravenous ivuxolimab was administered to patients every 2 weeks at six dose levels: 0.01, 0.1, 0.3, 1.5, 3 and 10 mg/kg. In the dose-escalation cohort, over 65% of patients were male, and the mean age was around 60 years, with a range of roughly 20 to 79. The monotherapy dose-escalation portion (N of about 57 patients) of the phase I ivuxolimab trial is reported in the paper. Patients were allowed to have had prior anti-PD-1, anti-PD-L1 or anti-CTLA-4 therapy, and approximately 40% of the dose-escalation patients had previously received checkpoint inhibitors. The study at large found these results: Low levels of normalized T-cell clonal expansion were also seen in some patients who did not respond. At doses from 0.1 to 3.0 mg/kg, clonal expansion was seen in both CD4+ and CD8+ blood T cells between baseline and week 6. The antigen specificity of the clonally expanded peripheral T cells was not determined. In partial responders in the 0.1-3.0 mg/kg groups, normalized peripheral clonal expansion was found to be among the lowest, especially among CD8+ T cells. After ivuxolimab, CD8+ T cells had more expanded clones than CD4+ T cells on average.

The V end gives up 4 bases and the J end 7 bases, leaving 7 bases in the junction not matched to a gene. Looking up the germline V gene yields CDR1 SGHRS and CDR2 YFSETQ. Including cysteine and phenylalanine, the CDR3 has 15 amino acids. The read is trimmed to its CDR3 DNA, 45 bases read in frame from base 1. The trial excluded patients who had a history of autoimmune disease or who were on systemic immunosuppression. In every dose cohort, peripheral blood was drawn for TCR sequencing at baseline, cycle 4 day 1, and cycle 7 day 1. Samples were obtained from an open-label, multicenter, first-in-human phase I dose-escalation trial of ivuxolimab. Adults with locally advanced or metastatic head and neck squamous cell, hepatocellular, melanoma or renal cell carcinoma were enrolled in the trial. CD4+ and CD8+ T cells were sorted separately from peripheral blood before TCR sequencing. Genomic DNA was isolated from the sorted cells so that the TCRbeta CDR3 region could be sequenced. TCRbeta CDR3 regions were sequenced using the immunoSEQ Assay. In TCRdb, the immuneACCESS table is reduced to in-frame sequences with V and J assigned. These tables do not hold every clone; where another copy was compared, an unresolved V gene accounts for under half, and the others remain unexplained. Across this sample there are fewer than 70,000 clones, with approximately 89% seen only once. The ten largest account for 0.85% to 1.2% of the sample.

With regard to this clone: Its antigen is currently not known. Qualities for individual bases were not recorded, and no much larger clone is one base off.

The source material was CD4+ or CD8+ T cells sorted from blood, sampled in a trial of the OX40 agonist ivuxolimab. Here the chain combines TRBV5-1 and TRBJ2-1; 11 bases in the junction line up with TRBD1. The sequence was collected from an adult with an advanced solid tumor such as melanoma, head and neck, liver or kidney cancer. In nucleotides, the sequence is TGCGCCAGCAGCAACCGGGACAGGGGGAGAAATGAGCAGTTCTTC. This codes for CASSNRDRGRNEQFF.